These 29 T cell receptor beta chains were sequenced from one sample in a study of cytomegalovirus exposure and HLA in healthy donors (dated by TCRdb to 2016 to 2017). Library preparation used the immunoSEQ multiplex PCR assay. Imported from immuneACCESS, the table was reduced by TCRdb to in-frame sequences with V and J called. These copies leave out some clones; in studies compared against another copy, an unresolved V gene accounts for under half, and the cause of the remainder is not known. The sample has 90,000 to 150,000 clones on record, over 75% of them singletons. The ten largest clones capture about 6.9% of the sample. The sequenced material came from PBMCs. The receptors derive from a woman younger than 30 in good health and CMV-seropositive.

The V gene is TRBV6-5, the J gene TRBJ2-3, with 12 bases aligning to TRBD2. Germline CDR1 and CDR2: MNHEY and SVGAGI. Losses at the gene ends were 2 bases for V and 1 base for J; bases not matched to a gene: 1. The CDR3 extends over 16 amino acids. In nucleotides, the CDR3 is TGTGCCAGCAGTTACAGGACTAGCGGGGGCACAGATACGCAGTATTTT. It translates to CASSYRTSGGTDTQYF.

The J gene is TRBJ2-7, the V gene TRBV29-1; 7 bases match TRBD2. This CDR3 region has 14 residues. Germline CDR1 and CDR2: SQVTM and ANQGSEA. V lost 6 bases to trimming and J lost 2 bases; unmatched junction nucleotides: 10. CDR3 nucleotide sequence: TGCAGCGTAGACTCAGCGGGGAACCCCTACGAGCAGTACTTC. This translates into CSVDSAGNPYEQYF.

This chain joins TRBV6-5 and TRBJ2-7; no reliable D call. This CDR3 comprises 13 residues. Trimming removed 4 bases from V and 3 bases from J, with 10 bases in between. Germline CDR1 MNHEY, CDR2 SVGAGI. The CDR3 region has the DNA TGTGCCAGCAGTTCAACGGAGTTCTACGAGCAGTACTTC. This gives the protein CASSSTEFYEQYF.

V usage is TRBV30 and J usage is TRBJ2-5; 8 bases are shared with TRBD2. This CDR3 region has 16 residues. The ends lost 3 bases at V and 4 bases at J; junction bases unmatched: 13. The germline V gene encodes CDR1 GTSNPN and CDR2 SVGIG (reference sequence). The CDR3 reads CAWSGKRLAFTETQYF. CDR3 nucleotide sequence: TGTGCCTGGAGCGGCAAAAGACTAGCGTTTACAGAGACCCAGTACTTC.

This rearrangement joins TRBV18 to TRBJ2-7; TRBD1 agrees at 9 bases. The CDR3 loop spans 16 amino acids. Germline-derived CDR1 and CDR2 are KGHSH and LQKENI. J lost 3 bases, V lost 6 bases, and 12 bases had no gene match. CDR3 amino acids: CASSPKSGTGLYEQYF. For the CDR3, the DNA is TGTGCCAGCTCCCCTAAATCCGGGACAGGGCTCTACGAGCAGTACTTC.

The gene calls are TRBV2 and TRBJ2-7; a possible D gene is TRBD2 (5 bases). V lost 3 bases to trimming and J lost 7 bases, with 16 bases between them. The germline gives CDR1 SNHLY, CDR2 FYNNEI. The CDR3 totals 14 residues. The CDR3 DNA is TGTGCCAGCAGTGATGGGTCTTTCGGGGTTGAGCAGTACTTC. Translation gives CASSDGSFGVEQYF.

The genes are TRBV6-6 and TRBJ1-1, with unresolved D. The length of the CDR3 is 14 residues. Trimming stripped 2 bases from V and 3 bases from J, with 10 bases between. The germline CDR1 and CDR2 sequences are MNHNY and SVGAGI (reference sequence). The CDR3 DNA sequence: TGTGCCAGCAGTTACGGTGCGGGGTACACTGAAGCTTTCTTT. It translates to CASSYGAGYTEAFF.

As regards this clone: One junction end disagrees with the germline gene, perhaps due to a read error. This rearrangement joins TRBV18 to TRBJ2-3; 8 nucleotides match TRBD1. CDR1 and CDR2 (germline): KGHSH, LQKENI. The CDR3 is 13 amino acids. The CDR3: CATGPGTGSARNF. Here the CDR3 DNA reads TGTGCCACCGGACCCGGGACAGGATCGGCCCGTAATTTT.

This chain connects TRBV18 to TRBJ2-7; weak D call: TRBD1 (6 bases). In germline, CDR1 is KGHSH, CDR2 LQKENI. The V end lost 0 bases, the J end lost 4 bases, and 10 bases lay between the germline ends. The CDR3 has 14 amino acids. CDR3 amino acids: CASSPPMGAYEQYF. For the CDR3, the DNA is TGTGCCAGCTCACCACCGATGGGGGCTTACGAGCAGTACTTC.

This sequence joins TRBV7-9 and TRBJ2-5, with 8 positions matching TRBD2. Trimming removed 5 bases from V and 0 bases from J; junction bases left unmatched: 5. The CDR3 is 15 amino acids. Germline assignment: CDR1 SEHNR and CDR2 FQNEAQ (reference sequence). The CDR3 spells CASSLSGSYQETQYF. The CDR3, as DNA: TGTGCCAGCAGCCTCAGCGGGAGCTACCAAGAGACCCAGTACTTC.

This chain connects TRBV6-5 to TRBJ2-3; D is possibly TRBD2 (7 bases). The CDR3 is 14 residues long. The germline gives CDR1 MNHEY, CDR2 SVGAGI. The ends were cut back, 5 bases at V and 6 bases at J, with 15 bases in the middle. The CDR3 sequence: CASSLGGPRDTQYF. For the CDR3, the DNA is TGTGCCAGCAGTCTCGGGGGGCCGAGGGATACGCAGTATTTT.

V usage is TRBV25-1 and J usage is TRBJ1-4; D is undetermined. Deletions cut 1 base from V and 5 bases from J, with 5 bases between. Germline loops: CDR1 MGHDK, CDR2 SYGVNS. This CDR3 has 13 amino acids. Here the CDR3 reads CASSESGNEKLFF. CDR3 nucleotide sequence: TGTGCCAGCAGTGAATCGGGGAATGAAAAACTGTTTTTT.

The CDR3 DNA is TGTGCCAGCAGCTTAGGCGGTACGGCGGATGAGCAGTTCTTC. Amino acid sequence: CASSLGGTADEQFF. The rearrangement links TRBV13 to TRBJ2-1; D is unresolved. Germline V gives CDR1 PRHDT, CDR2 FYEKMQ (reference sequence). The CDR3 has 14 amino acids. Trimming stripped 0 bases from V and 8 bases from J, with 11 bases between.

This chain links TRBV7-9 with TRBJ1-2; 8 bases are shared with TRBD1. With V trimmed by 2 bases and J by 6 bases, 2 bases remained unmatched. The CDR3 is made up of 13 amino acids. The germline gives CDR1 SEHNR, CDR2 FQNEAQ (reference sequence). CDR3 sequence reads: CASSLQGANGYTF. For the CDR3, the DNA is TGTGCCAGCAGCTTACAGGGGGCAAATGGCTACACCTTC.

V gene TRBV7-2 combines with J gene TRBJ2-7; D may be TRBD1 (6 bases). V lost 5 bases and J 0 bases, leaving 17 bases between the germline ends. The CDR3 totals 16 residues. Germline V gene sequence: CDR1 SGHTA, CDR2 FQGNSA. DNA of the CDR3: TGTGCCAGCAGCCCCCGGTTGGGGACAAGCTCCTACGAGCAGTACTTC. This sequence encodes CASSPRLGTSSYEQYF.

The chain links TRBV28 to TRBJ2-7; possibly TRBD2 for D (6 bases). Looked up from germline, CDR1 is MDHEN and CDR2 is SYDVKM. There are 14 residues in the CDR3. With 1 base removed from V and 4 bases from J, the gap between germline ends came to 11 bases. The CDR3 nucleotides read TGTGCCAGCAGTTTATTGGCTAGCGCTTACGAGCAGTACTTC. This translates into CASSLLASAYEQYF.

This rearrangement joins TRBV19 to TRBJ2-1, with 9 bases that match TRBD1. The CDR3 length is 13 residues. Germline CDR1 and CDR2: LNHDA and SQIVND (reference sequence). The V gene end was trimmed by 5 bases and the J gene end by 9 bases; junction bases not matched to a gene: 5. CDR3 DNA: TGTGCCAGTAGTGTACAGGGGGCGTTTGAGCAGTTCTTC. It is translated as CASSVQGAFEQFF. The whole variable domain, remainder taken from reference TRBV19 and TRBJ2-1, is DGGITQSPKYLFRKEGQNVTLSCEQNLNHDAMYWYRQDPGQGLRLIYYSQIVNDFQKGDIAEGYSVSREKKESFPLTVTSAQKNPTAFYLCASSVQGAFEQFFGPGTRLTVL.

V is TRBV30 and J is TRBJ1-6, with TRBD1 as a possible D gene (5 bases). The germline gives CDR1 GTSNPN, CDR2 SVGIG (reference sequence). The V and J ends lost 3 bases and 4 bases respectively, with 10 bases between them. CDR3 length: 14 residues. CDR3 amino acids: CAWRGLAYNSPLHF. CDR3 sequence (DNA): TGTGCCTGGAGGGGGCTCGCGTATAATTCACCCCTCCACTTT.

V is TRBV21-1 and J is TRBJ2-7; TRBD1, as called in the table, went unchecked against the DNA. TRBV21-1 is labeled a pseudogene. This CDR3 is 16 amino acids long. The CDR3 reads CASSKRRQTISYEQYF. The CDR3, as DNA: TGTGCCAGCAGCAAAAGAAGACAGACAATCTCCTACGAGCAGTACTTC.

In nucleotides, the CDR3 is TGTGCCAGCAGTTTGTTAAGGGGCGGGGGGAACACTGAAGCTTTCTTT. It specifies CASSLLRGGGNTEAFF. This chain joins TRBV28 and TRBJ1-1; maybe TRBD1 (5 bases). The CDR3 spans 16 residues. Germline loops: CDR1 MDHEN, CDR2 SYDVKM. The ends were cut back, 3 bases at V and 1 base at J, with 15 bases in the middle.

The chain combines TRBV15 with TRBJ2-3; the D gene is possibly TRBD1 (6 bases). From germline, CDR1 is LNHNV and CDR2 YYDKDF (reference sequence). V was shortened by 0 bases and J by 6 bases, with 10 bases between the two germline ends. The CDR3 runs to 14 residues. DNA for the CDR3: TGTGCCACCAGCAGAGAGGGGGCCCAGGATACGCAGTATTTT. This encodes CATSREGAQDTQYF.

The chain combines TRBV11-3 with TRBJ1-1; D unresolved. The germline CDR1 and CDR2 sequences are SGHNT and YENEEA. This CDR3 region has 13 residues. V lost 1 base, J lost 4 bases, and 7 bases lay in between. In DNA, the CDR3 is TGTGCCAGCAGCTTAGGATCAGTCACTGAAGCTTTCTTT. Its protein is CASSLGSVTEAFF.

V and J are TRBV11-1 and TRBJ2-5; D unresolved. The CDR3 has 15 amino acids. V lost 1 base and J 2 bases, leaving 11 bases between the germline ends. Germline V gives CDR1 SGHAT, CDR2 FQDESV (reference sequence). CDR3 DNA: TGTGCCAGCAGCTTAGGAGGCGGCGGACAAGAGACCCAGTACTTC. It encodes CASSLGGGGQETQYF.

This sequence joins TRBV27 and TRBJ2-5; 8 bases are a match to TRBD2. V was pared by 5 bases and J by 5 bases, with 13 bases of the junction left unmatched. The germline gives CDR1 MNHEY, CDR2 SMNVEV (reference sequence). This CDR3 has 16 residues. The CDR3, as DNA: TGTGCCAGCAGTCCCCAAGCGGGGGTAGTTCTGGAGACCCAGTACTTC. This codes for CASSPQAGVVLETQYF.

V usage is TRBV7-2 and J usage is TRBJ2-1; 13 bases are shared with TRBD2. From germline, CDR1 is SGHTA and CDR2 FQGNSA. The CDR3 totals 15 residues. The V and J ends lost 5 bases and 13 bases, in that order; junction bases with no gene match: 11. The CDR3 region has the DNA TGTGCCAGCAGCCTCCGACTAGCGGGAGGCTACGATCAGTTCTTC. Amino acids: CASSLRLAGGYDQFF.

This clone was seen more than once but under ten times. V usage is TRBV10-3 and J usage is TRBJ1-2; 9 bases align to TRBD1. The V gene end was trimmed by 4 bases and the J gene end by 6 bases; junction bases not matched to a gene: 9. Germline-derived CDR1 and CDR2 are ENHRY and SYGVKD. The length of the CDR3 is 15 residues. This chain's CDR3 is CAISAGGQGVNGYTF. The CDR3 DNA reads TGTGCCATCAGTGCGGGGGGACAGGGAGTAAATGGCTACACCTTC.

The chain uses TRBV4-1 and TRBJ1-1, with 8 bases aligning to TRBD1. V dropped 7 bases and J dropped 7; count of bases not matched to a gene: 5. CDR1 and CDR2 from the germline V gene are MGHRA and YSYEKL. CDR3 length: 12 residues. CDR3: CASTDRANEAFF. In DNA, the CDR3 is TGCGCCAGCACGGACAGGGCGAATGAAGCTTTCTTT.

The chain couples TRBV4-2 to TRBJ2-5; 11 bases fit TRBD2. There are 20 residues in the CDR3. Germline loops: CDR1 LGHNA, CDR2 YNFKEQ. V lost 1 base to trimming and J lost 4 bases; unmatched junction nucleotides: 17. The chain's CDR3 is CASSQGGGASGGSGSETQYF. The CDR3 nucleotides are TGTGCCAGCAGCCAAGGGGGTGGGGCTAGCGGGGGGAGTGGGTCAGAGACCCAGTACTTC.

The CDR3 reads CAWSQGANYGSPLHF. The CDR3 coding sequence is TGTGCCTGGAGTCAGGGGGCAAACTACGGATCACCCCTCCACTTT. The genes are TRBV30 and TRBJ1-6; 8 nucleotides align to TRBD1. V trimming: 2 bases; J trimming: 10 bases; junction bases outside the gene matches: 10. This CDR3 has 15 amino acids. Germline CDR1 is GTSNPN and CDR2 is SVGIG (reference sequence).